A single sample is the source of the 24 T cell receptor beta chains below, sequenced in a study of identical twins (dated by TCRdb to the mid-2010s). The receptor library was made with 5' RACE. Instrument used: Illumina HiSeq 2000. Using fastp trimming at Q25 and MiXCR clonotype assembly, TCRdb reanalyzed the public sequencing data and kept in-frame beta chains. A single entry per CDR3 protein holds the most common genes and DNA from its merged rows. The table for this sample lists under 900,000 distinct CDR3 sequences; 9% to 15% of them were counted only once. The leading ten clones occupy under 2% of the sample. The same data also went into a second study, on yellow fever vaccine responses in identical twins.

The specimen was PBMCs. The receptors here all came from a woman aged 18-30 years in good health.

This clonotype came up a few times. The rearrangement joins TRBV7-9 to TRBJ1-1, with D possibly TRBD1 on 6 matching bases. V lost 7 bases to trimming and J lost 7 bases, with 25 bases between them. The CDR3 extends over 16 amino acids. Germline assignment: CDR1 SEHNR and CDR2 FQNEAQ (reference sequence). The CDR3 region is CASTRGLQGKENEAFF. The CDR3 DNA follows: TGTGCCAGCACCCGAGGTTTACAGGGAAAGGAGAATGAAGCTTTCTTT.

This clonotype was counted a few times. The chain joins TRBV3-1 to TRBJ2-7; 8 nucleotides align to TRBD2. With V trimmed by 5 bases and J by 0 bases, 6 bases remained unmatched. The CDR3 contains 15 residues. The germline gives CDR1 LGHDT, CDR2 YNNKEL (reference sequence). Here the CDR3 reads CASSDERESSYEQYF. The CDR3 bases are TGTGCCAGCAGCGACGAGCGGGAGAGCTCCTACGAGCAGTACTTC.

This chain links TRBV20-1 with TRBJ2-7; D could derive from TRBD1 or TRBD2 (5 bases each). From germline, CDR1 is DFQATT and CDR2 SNEGSKA (reference sequence). The CDR3 extends over 13 amino acids. V was trimmed by 5 bases and J by 6 bases, leaving 17 bases between them. This chain's CDR3 is CSASRDGRGEQYF. The CDR3 DNA is TGCAGTGCTTCCAGGGACGGACGAGGCGAGCAGTACTTC.

V usage is TRBV7-8 and J usage is TRBJ2-1; D is undetermined. This CDR3 region has 15 residues. Trimming removed 8 bases from V and 0 bases from J, with 14 bases in between. The germline gives CDR1 SGHVS, CDR2 FQNEAQ. The CDR3 sequence: CASGTGLLSYNEQFF. The CDR3 nucleotides are TGTGCCAGCGGAACCGGGCTCCTCTCCTACAATGAGCAGTTCTTC.

This clonotype was seen ten or more times. The V call is TRBV7-9, the J call TRBJ2-1; 9 bases are shared with TRBD1. CDR1 and CDR2 from the germline V gene are SEHNR and FQNEAQ (reference sequence). The trim removed 4 bases at V and 2 bases at J, leaving 6 bases unmatched. This CDR3 contains 16 residues. CDR3 bases: TGTGCCAGCAGCTCCCCGGGACAGGGTACCTACAATGAGCAGTTCTTC. This encodes CASSSPGQGTYNEQFF.

This clonotype appeared a few times. One end of the junction varies from germline; a read error may be responsible. This chain links TRBV5-5 with TRBJ2-7; D not resolved. CDR1 SGHKS and CDR2 YYEKEE come from the germline V gene (reference sequence). This CDR3 has 13 amino acids. CDR3 nucleotide sequence: TGTGCTAGCAGCTTGGAGACATCCTACGAGCAGTACTTC. Its translation: CASSLETSYEQYF.

The CDR3 DNA follows: TGTGCCAGCAGCTTAGGTGGGCTAGTGGGTGAAGCTTTCTTT. Protein: CASSLGGLVGEAFF. The J gene is TRBJ1-1, the V gene TRBV11-2, with D uncertain. The CDR3 spans 14 residues. CDR1 is SGHAT and CDR2 is FQNNGV in the germline V gene. With 1 base removed from V and 7 bases from J, the gap between germline ends came to 13 bases.

This clonotype was recorded at least ten times. V usage is TRBV7-9 and J usage is TRBJ2-5; either TRBD1 or TRBD2 may fit D (5 bases each). This CDR3 region has 14 residues. The V gene's germline CDR1 is SEHNR and CDR2 FQNEAQ (reference sequence). Trimming took off 3 bases at V and 1 base at J, with 9 bases between the two ends. In nucleotides, the CDR3 is TGTGCCAGCAGCTTTGGGGGACCCCAAGAGACCCAGTACTTC. It codes for CASSFGGPQETQYF.

This chain connects TRBV9 to TRBJ1-2; 7 bases are shared with TRBD1. Germline V gives CDR1 SGDLS, CDR2 YYNGEE. This CDR3 contains 13 residues. J was trimmed by 10 bases and V by 2 bases; bases with no gene match: 8. In nucleotides, the CDR3 is TGTGCCAGCAGCGTCGGACAGGACTACGTCTACACCTTC. This translates into CASSVGQDYVYTF.

On this clonotype: This sequence may be a read error, since a much larger clone differs from it by one base. The rearrangement uses TRBV7-9 and TRBJ2-1; D may match TRBD1 or TRBD2 (5 bases each). V was clipped by 6 bases and J by 5 bases, with 14 bases between them. This CDR3 region has 14 residues. CDR1 is SEHNR, CDR2 FQNEAQ, per germline (reference sequence). CDR3 nucleotide sequence: TGTGCCAGCAGGTCCGTGGGGGAGAACAATGAGCAGTTCTTC. Its protein product is CASRSVGENNEQFF.

In this sample, this clonotype turned up a few times. This chain joins TRBV10-3 and TRBJ2-3, with D maybe TRBD2 (6 bases). The germline V gene encodes CDR1 ENHRY and CDR2 SYGVKD. The length of the CDR3 is 14 residues. V was cut by 3 bases and J by 4 bases, with 11 bases left in between. The CDR3 nucleotides read TGTGCCATCAGTGAACCGGGGGTCGCAGATACGCAGTATTTT. This translates into CAISEPGVADTQYF.

The chain combines TRBV6-5 with TRBJ2-5, with D perhaps TRBD2 (6 bases). This CDR3 has 15 amino acids. Trimming removed 0 bases at V and 2 bases at J, with 10 bases between. Looked up from germline, CDR1 is MNHEY and CDR2 is SVGAGI. CDR3 region: CASSYSIRGQETQYF. In DNA, the CDR3 is TGTGCCAGCAGTTACTCCATCCGGGGGCAAGAGACCCAGTACTTC.

This clonotype was seen a handful of times. V is TRBV27 and J is TRBJ2-7; possible D gene TRBD1, 5 bases. The germline V gene has CDR1 MNHEY and CDR2 SMNVEV (reference sequence). V was shortened by 6 bases and J by 2 bases, with 8 bases between the two germline ends. The CDR3 runs 12 residues. The CDR3 region has the DNA TGTGCCAGCAGGGACAACGCCTACGAGCAGTACGTC. The encoded protein is CASRDNAYEQYV.

The rearrangement uses TRBV6-1 and TRBJ2-1; D possibly corresponds to TRBD2 (5 bases). The CDR3 extends over 15 amino acids. The V end was cut by 1 base, the J end by 3 bases, with 10 bases between. Germline V lookup: CDR1 MNHNS, CDR2 SASEGT. The CDR3 coding sequence is TGTGCCAGCAGTGAAGAGGTTAGCGACTACAATGAGCAGTTCTTC. Residues: CASSEEVSDYNEQFF.

This clonotype has only a few counts. The chain recombines TRBV12-3 or TRBV12-4 with TRBJ1-6; weak D call: TRBD1 (6 bases). The V end lost 7 bases, the J end lost 1 base, and 14 bases lay between the germline ends. The CDR3 is 16 amino acids. CDR3 in amino acids: CASTKGGKSYNSPLHF. CDR3 DNA sequence: TGTGCCAGCACCAAAGGGGGAAAGTCCTATAATTCACCCCTCCACTTT.

The table lists this clonotype with a few counts. V gene TRBV6-1 combines with J gene TRBJ2-7; TRBD1 is a possible D gene (6 bases). The V gene lost 4 bases and the J gene lost 3 bases, with 10 bases spanning the gap. Per the germline V gene, CDR1 is MNHNS and CDR2 is SASEGT. This CDR3 has 13 amino acids. The CDR3 protein is CASSADRNYEQYF. CDR3 sequence (DNA): TGTGCCAGCAGTGCCGACAGGAACTACGAGCAGTACTTC.

V usage is TRBV12-3 or TRBV12-4 and J usage is TRBJ2-1, with 8 bases matching TRBD2. This CDR3 is 16 amino acids long. The ends lost 4 bases at V and 6 bases at J; junction bases unmatched: 11. The CDR3 protein is CASSSRGRTFGNEQFF. The CDR3 DNA reads as TGTGCCAGCAGTTCACGCGGGAGGACTTTCGGCAATGAGCAGTTCTTC.

The chain joins TRBV28 to TRBJ1-2, with D uncertain. V was trimmed by 8 bases and J by 4 bases, leaving 14 bases between them. This CDR3 is 13 amino acids long. Germline V lookup: CDR1 MDHEN, CDR2 SYDVKM. The CDR3 reads CASASGSLYGYTF. CDR3 sequence (DNA): TGTGCCAGCGCCTCGGGCAGCCTCTATGGCTACACCTTC.

This clonotype has more than one count but fewer than ten. The chain combines TRBV11-2 with TRBJ2-2; D gene unclear. The germline V gene encodes CDR1 SGHAT and CDR2 FQNNGV. The CDR3 runs 12 residues. Trimming removed 4 bases at V and 6 bases at J, with 6 bases between. The CDR3 DNA is TGTGCCAGCAGCTGGCAGTCCGGGGAGCTGTTTTTT. Protein: CASSWQSGELFF.

This clonotype has at least ten counts. The chain joins TRBV12-3 or TRBV12-4 to TRBJ2-5; D is undetermined. Deletions cut 6 bases from V and 5 bases from J, with 13 bases between. The CDR3 consists of 13 residues. The CDR3: CASRGAGQETQYF. The CDR3 coding sequence is TGTGCCAGCAGGGGCGCTGGGCAGGAGACCCAGTACTTC.

This clonotype appeared many times. This chain links TRBV2 with TRBJ2-3; D may be TRBD1 (6 bases). The CDR3 is 14 residues long. The germline gives CDR1 SNHLY, CDR2 FYNNEI. Trimming left V 8 bases short and J 4 bases short, with 16 bases between. CDR3 protein: CASLGTFAPDTQYF. The CDR3 DNA reads TGTGCCAGCCTTGGGACATTCGCCCCAGATACGCAGTATTTT. Using reference TRBV2 and TRBJ2-3 for the parts outside the CDR3, the full variable domain is EPEVTQTPSHQVTQMGQEVILRCVPISNHLYFYWYRQILGQKVEFLVSFYNNEISEKSEIFDDQFSVERPDGSNFTLKIRSTKLEDSAMYFCASLGTFAPDTQYFGPGTRLTVL.

V and J are TRBV12-3 or TRBV12-4 and TRBJ2-1, with 10 bases fitting TRBD2. The CDR3 sequence is 18 residues long. V lost 3 bases to trimming and J lost 4 bases; unmatched junction nucleotides: 12. CDR3 bases: TGTGCCAGCAGTTTCGGGACTAGCGTCAGACCGCTTTACAATGAGCAGTTCTTC. This codes for CASSFGTSVRPLYNEQFF.

The chain is built from TRBV2 and TRBJ2-5; 10 nucleotides agree with TRBD1. This CDR3 comprises 17 residues. Germline V lookup: CDR1 SNHLY, CDR2 FYNNEI. V shed 2 bases and J 1 base; nucleotides not matched to a gene: 7. The CDR3 DNA follows: TGTGCCAGCAGTGAATCACCGGGACAGGGGATCCAAGAGACCCAGTACTTC. This encodes CASSESPGQGIQETQYF. The whole variable domain, filled in from reference TRBV2 and TRBJ2-5, reads EPEVTQTPSHQVTQMGQEVILRCVPISNHLYFYWYRQILGQKVEFLVSFYNNEISEKSEIFDDQFSVERPDGSNFTLKIRSTKLEDSAMYFCASSESPGQGIQETQYFGPGTRLLVL.

The rearrangement joins TRBV2 to TRBJ1-2, with D hard to call. V was shortened by 8 bases and J by 3 bases, with 10 bases between the two germline ends. This CDR3 spans 12 amino acids. Germline V gives CDR1 SNHLY, CDR2 FYNNEI. CDR3 loop: CASCQEDYGYTF. The CDR3 coding sequence is TGTGCCAGCTGTCAGGAAGACTATGGCTACACCTTC.